A single TCR beta chain is shown here with its context. It has no known antigen specificity. Per-base qualities were not stored, and no clone one base away is much larger. This record comes from a study of blood T cell repertoires in COVID-19 (dated by TCRdb to the early 2020s). Broadly, across the study: Samples covering the acute and convalescent phases of COVID-19 were provided by collaborators in the United States, Italy and Spain. The repertoires were made available in a free public database intended to serve as a resource for research on the immune response to SARS-CoV-2. Samples were obtained from the ongoing ImmuneRACE study (first 160 participants) and from approximately 1,200 subjects provided by 6 global collaborators. The material from the prospective study consisted of cDNA or gDNA derived from T cells, B-cell-depleted T cells, or PBMCs. Where available, HLA class I and class II types were taken from metadata supplied by the sample provider and were not determined by assay-based typing. Subjects who had been exposed to COVID-19, were actively infected with it, or had recovered from it provided the deeply sampled blood TCRbeta repertoires that made up the dataset. Sample metadata almost always included a de-identified subject ID, COVID-19 status, age in years and sex.

One collaborating source in Seattle enrolled patients during active infection and followed them longitudinally through the course of disease. Collaborating institutions collected whole blood in K2EDTA tubes following their own protocols. Collaborator samples were shipped for TCRbeta analysis as frozen whole blood, isolated PBMCs, or DNA extracted from either sample type. From a lookup of the germline V gene, CDR1 and CDR2 are SQVTM and ANQGSEA. The CDR3 runs 10 residues from the cysteine to the phenylalanine. Just the 30-base CDR3 DNA is kept, in frame starting at base 1. The V end loses 7 bases and the J end loses 5 bases, and a stretch of 6 bases separates them. TCRbeta CDR3 regions were amplified from genomic DNA by means of the immunoSEQ Assay, a bias-controlled multiplex PCR. In the authors' own workflow: The number of nucleated cells in each sample was estimated from the amplification of reference gene primers within the assay. To quantify the absolute abundance of each unique TCRbeta CDR3 rearrangement, sequence reads were collapsed and filtered. Productive Simpson clonality was computed per sample as the square root of Simpson's diversity index over productive rearrangements. TCRdb took over this immuneACCESS table, retaining in-frame rearrangements with V and J assigned. Such tables are incomplete; in checked studies, under half of the missing clones stem from an unresolved V gene, and the remainder is unexplained. V and J calls and clone size are those listed in that table; D and trimming were worked out from the DNA. This sample gives about 280,000 clones in total; about nine tenths of them show up just once. The ten biggest clones cover over 8.5% of the sample.

Overall study results and their limits: How much clinical and demographic metadata was included differed by source and by participant, and the metadata was provided uncurated.

This receptor was identified in a woman between 25 and 40 years old with COVID-19, enrolled during active disease. The V and J segments used are TRBV29-1 and TRBJ2-1; the D gene lacks a confident call. Specimen: peripheral blood. The nucleotide sequence reads TGCAGCGGAGAGGACAATGAGCAGTTCTTC. Translation gives CSGEDNEQFF.